This T cell receptor beta chain was sequenced in a study of T cell repertoires in cytomegalovirus infection. Overall study results and limits: In two of eight donors, the top clonotype was HLA-C-restricted CMV-specific.

TCRdb fed the reads into MiXCR, producing one record per CDR3 protein. Altogether a few hundred thousand distinct CDR3 sequences are present, 40% being singletons, with the ten largest covering around 48%. About this clonotype itself: The antigen is unknown.

CDR3 length equals 14 residues. Per the germline V gene, CDR1 is SGHKS and CDR2 is YYEKEE (reference sequence). The junction had 4 bases not matched to a gene; V was cut back by 2 bases and J by 9 bases. This sequence originates from a human donor in good health (CMV status not recorded). Some clones in this sample may be carry-over from other donors' samples. V gene TRBV5-5 combines with J gene TRBJ2-1, with 11 positions matching TRBD2. The specimen comprised cultured PBMCs, sampled from culture after CMV antigen stimulation. The CDR3 DNA sequence: TGTGCCAGCAGCTTCCTAGCGGGGGGTGGTGAGCAGTTCTTC. This sequence encodes CASSFLAGGGEQFF. The full variable domain, rest sourced from reference TRBV5-5 and TRBJ2-1, is DAGVTQSPTHLIKTRGQQVTLRCSPISGHKSVSWYQQVLGQGPQFIFQYYEKEERGRGNFPDRFSARQFPNYSSELNVNALLLGDSALYLCASSFLAGGGEQFFGPGTRLTVL.